Each of the 25 T cell receptor beta chains below was sequenced from the same sample in a study of cytomegalovirus exposure and HLA in healthy donors. This PCR relied on a set of 60 Vbeta primers and 13 Jbeta primers. Clones were read by immunoSEQ multiplex PCR, and TCRdb kept only the in-frame ones, dropping some. The table shows about 120,000 clones, with 80% occurring only once. Sample: PBMCs. The receptors stem from a female donor in good health and CMV-seropositive.

The rearrangement links TRBV6-6 to TRBJ1-1; possibly TRBD1 for D (6 bases). Per the germline V gene, CDR1 is MNHNY and CDR2 is SVGAGI (reference sequence). This CDR3 is 13 amino acids long. Trimming stripped 4 bases from V and 0 bases from J, with 6 bases between. The CDR3 nucleotides read TGTGCCAGCAGTTGGGGGCTGAACACTGAAGCTTTCTTT. Translated, it gives CASSWGLNTEAFF.

This clone was observed a few times. V is TRBV15 and J is TRBJ1-2; 8 bases map to TRBD1. V trimming: 2 bases; J trimming: 12 bases; junction bases outside the gene matches: 11. CDR1 LNHNV and CDR2 YYDKDF come from the germline V gene (reference sequence). The CDR3 is made up of 14 amino acids. The CDR3 nucleotides read TGTGCCACCAGCAGACCCAATACAGGGGGTGGGCACACCTTC. This encodes CATSRPNTGGGHTF.

This chain uses TRBV7-8 with TRBJ2-5; D ambiguous. V lost 5 bases, J lost 5 bases, and 6 bases lay in between. Germline CDR1 reads SGHVS; CDR2 reads FQNEAQ. The CDR3 has 11 amino acids. The CDR3 nucleotides are TGTGCCAGCAGCCCTCGGGAGACCCAGTACTTC. As protein: CASSPRETQYF.

There are a few counts of this clone. The chain has TRBV6-6 and TRBJ1-4; D may be TRBD1 (6 bases). V was shortened by 6 bases and J by 1 base, with 9 bases between the two germline ends. This CDR3 has 14 residues. Germline V gene data show CDR1 as MNHNY and CDR2 as SVGAGI (reference sequence). This CDR3 is CASRFRGTNEKLFF. The CDR3 region has the DNA TGTGCCAGCAGATTCAGGGGAACTAATGAAAAACTGTTTTTT.

DNA for the CDR3: TGTGCCAGCAGCTTAGGGACACACGAAGCTTTCTTT. Translating gives CASSLGTHEAFF. The chain is built from TRBV11-2 and TRBJ1-1, with D possibly TRBD1 on 5 matching bases. CDR3 length: 12 residues. V was cut by 1 base and J by 8 bases, with 8 bases left in between. Germline loops: CDR1 SGHAT, CDR2 FQNNGV.

This chain connects TRBV19 to TRBJ1-1; TRBD1 agrees at 8 bases. The V segment lost 7 bases and the J segment 1 base; nucleotides outside the gene matches: 8. Per germline, CDR1 LNHDA and CDR2 SQIVND (reference sequence). This CDR3 comprises 15 residues. Here the CDR3 reads CASNRAGGANTEAFF. In DNA form, the CDR3 reads TGTGCCAGTAATAGGGCAGGGGGCGCGAACACTGAAGCTTTCTTT.

This chain uses TRBV19 with TRBJ1-2; D is uncertain. Germline CDR1 is LNHDA and CDR2 is SQIVND (reference sequence). Trimming cost V 5 bases and J 2 bases, with 18 bases left between them. The CDR3 runs to 16 residues. CDR3 DNA: TGTGCCAGTAGTTGGGCAGTGGATGGGAGAAACTATGGCTACACCTTC. Translating it yields CASSWAVDGRNYGYTF.

The J gene is TRBJ1-6, the V gene TRBV6-6, with unresolved D. The CDR3 is made up of 16 amino acids. From germline, CDR1 is MNHNY and CDR2 SVGAGI (reference sequence). The V gene lost 2 bases and the J gene lost 6 bases, with 14 bases spanning the gap. CDR3 coding DNA: TGTGCCAGCAGTTACCCTTTTGCCGGAGGTAATTCACCCCTCCACTTT. This encodes CASSYPFAGGNSPLHF.

A few counts support this clone. J is TRBJ1-6 and V is TRBV7-9; D is possibly TRBD1 (5 bases). The CDR3 has 14 residues. CDR1 is SEHNR, CDR2 FQNEAQ, per germline (reference sequence). V lost 5 bases, J lost 5 bases, and 10 bases lay in between. The CDR3, as DNA: TGTGCCAGCAGCCTGGGGCAAGATAATTCACCCCTCCACTTT. Its protein is CASSLGQDNSPLHF. Full variable domain (rest looked up from reference TRBV7-9 and TRBJ1-6): DTGVSQNPRHKITKRGQNVTFRCDPISEHNRLYWYRQTLGQGPEFLTYFQNEAQLEKSRLLSDRFSAERPKGSFSTLEIQRTEQGDSAMYLCASSLGQDNSPLHFGNGTRLTVT.

CDR3 in DNA: TGTGCCAGCAGCTCCAAGACAGGAGCCGGAAACACCATATATTTT. It specifies CASSSKTGAGNTIYF. J is TRBJ1-3 and V is TRBV13, with TRBD1 as a possible D gene (6 bases). Trimming took 4 bases from V and 4 from J, leaving 14 bases between them. The CDR3 spans 15 residues. Germline CDR1 is PRHDT and CDR2 is FYEKMQ (reference sequence).

This clone was seen only once. V usage is TRBV11-2 and J usage is TRBJ1-1; no firm D call. Trimming stripped 5 bases from V and 4 bases from J, with 17 bases between. The CDR3 length is 15 residues. Per germline, CDR1 SGHAT and CDR2 FQNNGV. CDR3 sequence (DNA): TGTGCCAGCAGCCGTAATAGCCCCTTGAGCACTGAAGCTTTCTTT. Its protein is CASSRNSPLSTEAFF.

V is TRBV6-5 and J is TRBJ2-1, with D possibly matching TRBD1 (6 bases). The germline V gene has CDR1 MNHEY and CDR2 SVGAGI. Trimming left V 6 bases short and J 5 bases short, with 14 bases between. The CDR3 is 14 amino acids. The CDR3 loop reads CASSLGGRNNEQFF. The CDR3 coding sequence is TGTGCCAGCAGCTTAGGGGGACGGAACAATGAGCAGTTCTTC.

The V call is TRBV7-3, the J call TRBJ1-1; 7 nucleotides line up with TRBD1. V lost 5 bases to trimming and J lost 0 bases; unmatched junction nucleotides: 3. This CDR3 region has 14 residues. Per germline, CDR1 SGHTA and CDR2 FQGTGA. The DNA for the CDR3 is TGTGCCAGCAGCGTGACAGGGATGAACACTGAAGCTTTCTTT. Residues: CASSVTGMNTEAFF.

This clone was seen only once. The chain carries TRBV6-5 and TRBJ1-6; D is uncertain. This CDR3 contains 16 residues. CDR1 is MNHEY and CDR2 is SVGAGI in the germline V gene. V was trimmed by 0 bases and J by 7 bases, leaving 13 bases between them. The CDR3 is CASSYSKGRRNSPLHF. The CDR3 DNA sequence: TGTGCCAGCAGTTACTCAAAAGGAAGGCGGAATTCACCCCTCCACTTT.

This chain links TRBV6-6 with TRBJ1-6, with 7 bases aligning to TRBD1. The CDR3 has 15 amino acids. CDR1 is MNHNY and CDR2 is SVGAGI in the germline V gene (reference sequence). After removal of 0 bases from V and 7 bases from J, the junction contained 3 bases not matched to a gene. The CDR3, as DNA: TGTGCCAGCAGTTACTCTGGGACAGACAATTCACCCCTCCACTTT. Translation: CASSYSGTDNSPLHF.

This sequence joins TRBV5-4 and TRBJ2-7, with 9 bases matching TRBD1. The CDR3 loop spans 15 amino acids. Germline CDR1 is SGHNT and CDR2 is YYREEE (reference sequence). With 4 bases clipped from V and 3 bases from J, the junction kept 8 bases outside the gene matches. This CDR3 is CASSPGGTGFYEQYF. The CDR3 nucleotides read TGTGCCAGCAGCCCAGGGGGGACAGGGTTCTACGAGCAGTACTTC.

This clone was picked up a small number of times. The CDR3 here is CASSSPGGNTYGYTF. CDR3 sequence (DNA): TGTGCCAGCAGTTCCCCCGGGGGGAATACCTATGGCTACACCTTC. The chain uses TRBV6-5 and TRBJ1-2, with D maybe TRBD1 (5 bases). The V and J ends lost 4 bases and 4 bases respectively, with 16 bases between them. The CDR3 contains 15 residues. CDR1 is MNHEY, CDR2 SVGAGI, per germline.

The sample holds one count of this clone. This chain joins TRBV5-4 and TRBJ1-2; TRBD1 might be the D (6 bases). The germline CDR1 and CDR2 sequences are SGHNT and YYREEE (reference sequence). Trimming left V 9 bases short and J 0 bases short, with 21 bases between. The CDR3 has 16 residues. The CDR3 sequence: CATSGGGPSPNYGYTF. The CDR3 DNA is TGTGCCACCTCTGGGGGGGGCCCCTCACCTAACTATGGCTACACCTTC.

The CDR3 DNA follows: TGTGCCAGCAGCCCAGCTGGGCCCCCGGTGGATACGCAGTATTTT. Its protein is CASSPAGPPVDTQYF. The chain has TRBV11-3 and TRBJ2-3; no firm D call. Germline V gene lookup returns CDR1 SGHNT and CDR2 YENEEA. The germline V and J ends were trimmed by 5 bases and 6 bases, with 18 bases remaining between them. The CDR3 has 15 residues.

The CDR3 bases are TGTGCCAGCAGGGGGACAGCCACTAATGAAAAACTGTTTTTT. This gives the protein CASRGTATNEKLFF. The chain has TRBV27 and TRBJ1-4; 7 bases match TRBD1. With 6 bases clipped from V and 2 bases from J, the junction kept 3 bases outside the gene matches. The CDR3 sequence is 14 residues long. Looked up from germline, CDR1 is MNHEY and CDR2 is SMNVEV (reference sequence).

The gene calls are TRBV28 and TRBJ1-1, with D unresolved. The CDR3 consists of 14 residues. Per the germline V gene, CDR1 is MDHEN and CDR2 is SYDVKM. V was pared by 4 bases and J by 3 bases, with 12 bases between. CDR3 bases: TGTGCCAGCAGTTCATACGAACTGCACACTGAAGCTTTCTTT. It is translated as CASSSYELHTEAFF.

The rearrangement joins TRBV25-1 to TRBJ1-1; possibly TRBD1 for D (5 bases). CDR3 length equals 13 residues. Trimming removed 8 bases at V and 1 base at J, with 11 bases between. Germline V gene lookup returns CDR1 MGHDK and CDR2 SYGVNS. The CDR3, as DNA: TGTGCCAGCGGAGACAGTCCGAACACTGAAGCTTTCTTT. Its protein is CASGDSPNTEAFF. The whole variable domain, filled in from reference TRBV25-1 and TRBJ1-1, reads EADIYQTPRYLVIGTGKKITLECSQTMGHDKMYWYQQDPGMELHLIHYSYGVNSTEKGDLSSESTVSRIRTEHFPLTLESARPSHTSQYLCASGDSPNTEAFFGQGTRLTVV.

The chain links TRBV6-6 to TRBJ1-6; no clear D. The CDR3 loop spans 14 amino acids. The V gene's germline CDR1 is MNHNY and CDR2 SVGAGI (reference sequence). V was cut by 2 bases and J by 5 bases, with 7 bases left in between. CDR3 bases: TGTGCCAGCAGTTACGGCACAAATAATTCACCCCTCCACTTT. Its translation is CASSYGTNNSPLHF.

In this sample, this clone turned up a few times. The chain links TRBV6-5 to TRBJ1-1, with D hard to call. This CDR3 has 13 residues. The germline V gene encodes CDR1 MNHEY and CDR2 SVGAGI. V gave up 6 bases and J gave up 1 base, with 9 bases separating them. The CDR3 protein is CASSLRGNTEAFF. CDR3 bases: TGTGCCAGCAGCCTCCGCGGGAACACTGAAGCTTTCTTT.

The genes are TRBV5-1 and TRBJ2-1, with a weak D call TRBD1 (5 bases). The CDR3 has 14 residues. V lost 4 bases to trimming and J lost 5 bases, with 13 bases between them. Germline values: CDR1 SGHRS, CDR2 YFSETQ. The DNA of the CDR3 is TGCGCCAGCAGCCAAGGGGCTGGTAACAATGAGCAGTTCTTC. This translates into CASSQGAGNNEQFF.